The entry that follows covers one T cell receptor beta chain sequence. These data belong to a study of blood T cell repertoires in COVID-19. Using immunoSEQ multiplex PCR, the repertoire was profiled, and TCRdb retains in-frame clones only, with some absent. This sample carries approximately 100,000 clones, about 89% of them seen once, and the ten largest clones take roughly 5%. The germline CDR1 and CDR2 sequences are SGHTA and FQGNSA. CDR3 length equals 14 residues. V shed 1 base, J shed 5 bases, and the junction held 2 bases outside the gene matches. The sample was peripheral blood. The TCR comes from a human donor in a cohort sampled during active COVID-19. The chain is built from TRBV7-2 and TRBJ2-5; the match to TRBD2 covers 9 bases. The CDR3 loop is CASSLGAGGETQYF. For the CDR3, the DNA is TGTGCCAGCAGCTTAGGGGCGGGAGGGGAGACCCAGTACTTC. The full variable domain, completed using reference TRBV7-2 and TRBJ2-5, is GAGVSQSPSNKVTEKGKDVELRCDPISGHTALYWYRQSLGQGLEFLIYFQGNSAPDKSGLPSDRFSAERTGGSVSTLTIQRTQQEDSAVYLCASSLGAGGETQYFGPGTRLLVL.